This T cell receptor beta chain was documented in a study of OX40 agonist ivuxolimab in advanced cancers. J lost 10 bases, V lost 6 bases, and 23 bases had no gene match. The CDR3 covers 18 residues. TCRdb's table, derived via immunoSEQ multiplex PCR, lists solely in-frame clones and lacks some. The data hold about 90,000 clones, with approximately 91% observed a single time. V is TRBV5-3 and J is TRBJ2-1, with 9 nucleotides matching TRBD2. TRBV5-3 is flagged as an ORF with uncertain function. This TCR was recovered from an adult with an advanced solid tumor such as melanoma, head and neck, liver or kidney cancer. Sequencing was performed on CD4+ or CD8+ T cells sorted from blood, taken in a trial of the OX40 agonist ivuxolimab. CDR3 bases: TGTGCCAGAACTACCGGGACTAGCACGAGTCGGGGCGATTGGGAGCAGTTCTTC. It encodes CARTTGTSTSRGDWEQFF.